These 7 T cell receptor beta chains originate from one sample sequenced in a study of regulatory T cells in long-lasting Graves disease (dated by TCRdb to about 2021). The time point label corresponds to: newly diagnosed GD, antithyroid drugs for less than 3 months. RNA was extracted from PBMCs in TRIzol for both TCR sequencing and RNA sequencing. Preparation of the library involved multiplex PCR. Data came from an Illumina HiSeq 4000. TCR beta libraries were built with iRepertoire HTBI primers and Arm-PCR amplification of CDR3 regions. Clones were called with MiXCR by TCRdb after fastp trimmed the public reads at Q25, and only in-frame beta chains were retained. When rows share a CDR3 protein, they turn into one entry using the most common DNA and genes. Here the sample has 350,000 to 450,000 distinct CDR3 sequences; under 15% occur a single time. Over 15% of the sample belongs to the ten largest clones.

This sample also belongs to another study, concerning T cells in Graves' hyperthyroidism and ophthalmopathy.

This material consisted of peripheral blood mononuclear cells (PBMCs), taken at new diagnosis, from a patient treated with antithyroid drugs. These TCRs come from a woman in her 30s with Graves disease. Donor details come from another sample of the same person, matched by shared clones.

This clonotype was seen ten or more times. The chain joins TRBV7-9 to TRBJ2-7, with 9 bases aligning to TRBD1. The CDR3 loop spans 14 amino acids. V shed 5 bases, J shed 9 bases, and the junction held 11 bases outside the gene matches. The germline gives CDR1 SEHNR, CDR2 FQNEAQ (reference sequence). The CDR3: CASSTGTGLTGQYF. The DNA for the CDR3 is TGTGCCAGCAGCACCGGGACAGGGTTGACGGGGCAGTACTTC.

The chain combines TRBV28 with TRBJ2-7, with D perhaps being TRBD1 or TRBD2 (6 bases each). The germline V gene encodes CDR1 MDHEN and CDR2 SYDVKM. V was shortened by 10 bases and J by 5 bases, with 24 bases between the two germline ends. There are 15 residues in the CDR3. The CDR3 sequence: CATVPPPRGRHEQYF. CDR3 sequence (DNA): TGTGCCACCGTTCCCCCCCCCCGGGGGCGCCACGAGCAGTACTTC.

In its sample, this clonotype was seen a few times. The chain has TRBV14 and TRBJ2-3, with TRBD1 as a possible D gene (5 bases). V gave up 10 bases and J gave up 2 bases, with 10 bases separating them. Germline V gene data show CDR1 as SGHDN and CDR2 as FVKESK. The CDR3 consists of 12 residues. DNA of the CDR3: TGTGCCACCAGACAGCTCACAGATACGCAGTATTTT. Residues: CATRQLTDTQYF.

This clonotype was counted between two and nine times. CDR3: CAISEGRVQYEQYF. Written as DNA, the CDR3 is TGTGCCATCAGTGAGGGTAGGGTCCAATACGAGCAGTACTTC. This rearrangement joins TRBV10-3 to TRBJ2-7; D gene uncertain. CDR3 size: 14 residues. Trimming stripped 2 bases from V and 4 bases from J, with 12 bases between. Germline values: CDR1 ENHRY, CDR2 SYGVKD.

This clonotype came up many times. V usage is TRBV5-1 and J usage is TRBJ2-7; D possibly corresponds to TRBD1 (6 bases). Germline-derived CDR1 and CDR2 are SGHRS and YFSETQ. V was cut by 4 bases and J by 0 bases, with 17 bases left in between. This CDR3 region has 16 residues. This CDR3 reads CASSKGDRMSSYEQYF. The CDR3 nucleotides are TGCGCCAGCAGCAAGGGCGACAGGATGAGCTCCTACGAGCAGTACTTC. The full variable domain, its missing parts supplied by reference TRBV5-1 and TRBJ2-7, is KAGVTQTPRYLIKTRGQQVTLSCSPISGHRSVSWYQQTPGQGLQFLFEYFSETQRNKGNFPGRFSGRQFSNSRSEMNVSTLELGDSALYLCASSKGDRMSSYEQYFGPGTRLTVT.

The rearrangement joins TRBV7-3 to TRBJ2-3; 11 bases map to TRBD2. CDR1 SGHTA and CDR2 FQGTGA come from the germline V gene. V shed 4 bases, J shed 10 bases, and the junction held 13 bases outside the gene matches. The length of the CDR3 is 16 residues. CDR3 loop: CASSSPQTSGMLAQYF. The CDR3 region has the DNA TGTGCCAGCAGCTCGCCGCAGACTAGCGGGATGCTGGCGCAGTATTTT.

This clonotype was seen only a few times. This sequence joins TRBV13 and TRBJ2-5; 8 bases are a match to TRBD2. The CDR3 length is 13 residues. Germline CDR1 PRHDT, CDR2 FYEKMQ (reference sequence). With 5 bases clipped from V and 3 bases from J, the junction kept 2 bases outside the gene matches. As DNA, the CDR3 is TGTGCCAGCAGCCACGGGGGGGAAGAGACCCAGTACTTC. Translating it yields CASSHGGEETQYF.